Each of the 20 T cell receptor beta chains below was sequenced from the same sample in a study of blood T cell repertoires in COVID-19. Assay used: immunoSEQ multiplex PCR; TCRdb lists only in-frame clones, some missing. Of roughly 75,000 clones detected, more than 85% appear once; the ten largest clones hold around 0.6%. Sequences were obtained from peripheral blood. The receptors here all came from a man in his fifties or sixties with acute or convalescent COVID-19.

This chain connects TRBV7-9 to TRBJ2-7; 9 bases fit TRBD1. The CDR3 spans 14 residues. V gave up 3 bases and J gave up 3 bases; unmatched junction bases: 3. Germline lookup yields CDR1 SEHNR and CDR2 FQNEAQ (reference sequence). CDR3: CASSFTGGGYEQYF. CDR3 sequence (DNA): TGTGCCAGCAGCTTCACAGGGGGCGGCTACGAGCAGTACTTC.

The CDR3 loop is CASSPEGLATYEQYF. CDR3 in DNA: TGTGCCAGCTCACCAGAAGGGCTAGCTACCTACGAGCAGTACTTC. The chain has TRBV18 and TRBJ2-7; possible D gene TRBD2, 5 bases. The CDR3 contains 15 residues. Trimming stripped 2 bases from V and 2 bases from J, with 13 bases between. From germline, CDR1 is KGHSH and CDR2 LQKENI.

The chain employs TRBV6-1 and TRBJ1-5, with no clear D. Per germline, CDR1 MNHNS and CDR2 SASEGT. V lost 2 bases and J 0 bases, leaving 11 bases between the germline ends. This CDR3 is built from 16 residues. CDR3 residues: CASSEYGITSNQPQHF. Written as DNA, the CDR3 is TGTGCCAGCAGTGAATATGGCATCACTAGCAATCAGCCCCAGCATTTT.

CDR3 sequence: CASSQGDQETQYF. In nucleotides, the CDR3 is TGTGCCAGCAGCCAAGGCGACCAAGAGACCCAGTACTTC. The chain is built from TRBV4-2 and TRBJ2-5; D is unclear. This CDR3 has 13 amino acids. V was shortened by 1 base and J by 0 bases, with 3 bases between the two germline ends. Germline CDR1 is LGHNA and CDR2 is YNFKEQ.

This sequence joins TRBV18 and TRBJ2-7, with 7 bases that match TRBD1. CDR3 length: 14 amino acids. V shed 3 bases, J shed 2 bases, and the junction held 4 bases outside the gene matches. Germline lookup yields CDR1 KGHSH and CDR2 LQKENI. The DNA for the CDR3 is TGTGCCAGCTCACCTTCGACAGGGACCTACGAGCAGTACTTC. The encoded protein is CASSPSTGTYEQYF.

The chain couples TRBV9 to TRBJ2-1; TRBD2 matches 7 bases. The germline CDR1 and CDR2 sequences are SGDLS and YYNGEE. V was pared by 0 bases and J by 6 bases, with 9 bases of the junction left unmatched. This CDR3 is 16 amino acids long. The CDR3 DNA sequence: TGTGCCAGCAGCGTAGACCCCGGCGGGAGTGCCAATGAGCAGTTCTTC. It yields the protein CASSVDPGGSANEQFF.

The rearrangement joins TRBV30 to TRBJ1-5; possible D gene TRBD1, 6 bases. Per germline, CDR1 GTSNPN and CDR2 SVGIG (reference sequence). This CDR3 is 13 amino acids long. V dropped 0 bases and J dropped 6 bases, with 9 bases sitting between them. The CDR3 DNA reads as TGTGCCTGGAGTGTTGCAGGGGCTCAGCCCCAGCATTTT. This codes for CAWSVAGAQPQHF.

The chain uses TRBV23-1 and TRBJ2-7; 15 bases are shared with TRBD2. TRBV23-1 is an ORF; its function is uncertain. With 0 bases clipped from V and 4 bases from J, the junction kept 4 bases outside the gene matches. This CDR3 is 17 amino acids long. CDR3 coding DNA: TGCGCCAGCAGTCAATCCGCCGGGACTAGCGGGAGGTACGAGCAGTACTTC. Protein product: CASSQSAGTSGRYEQYF.

This chain uses TRBV18 with TRBJ1-2, with D perhaps TRBD1 (5 bases). Trimming took 5 bases from V and 4 from J, leaving 17 bases between them. CDR3 length equals 15 residues. The germline V gene encodes CDR1 KGHSH and CDR2 LQKENI. CDR3 in amino acids: CASSAQGKGGYGYTF. CDR3 DNA: TGTGCCAGCTCAGCCCAGGGAAAGGGCGGCTATGGCTACACCTTC.

The CDR3 coding sequence is TGTGCCAGTAGTATAAGCTGGGAGCCTGGAAACACCATATATTTT. Translating gives CASSISWEPGNTIYF. This rearrangement joins TRBV19 to TRBJ1-3; no firm D call. Trimming removed 2 bases from V and 2 bases from J, with 10 bases in between. The CDR3 contains 15 residues. Germline CDR1 and CDR2: LNHDA and SQIVND (reference sequence).

V and J are TRBV19 and TRBJ1-6, with 8 bases identical to TRBD1. Germline assignment: CDR1 LNHDA and CDR2 SQIVND (reference sequence). The length of the CDR3 is 16 residues. The V segment lost 3 bases and the J segment 5 bases; nucleotides outside the gene matches: 6. The CDR3 loop reads CASSIDRDRNNSPLHF. CDR3 DNA: TGTGCCAGTAGTATTGACCGGGACAGGAATAATTCACCCCTCCACTTT.

The table lists this clone with a count of one. The V and J genes are TRBV27 and TRBJ2-1; 9 bases are shared with TRBD2. The length of the CDR3 is 14 residues. After removal of 5 bases from V and 6 bases from J, the junction contained 5 bases not matched to a gene. Germline CDR1 and CDR2: MNHEY and SMNVEV (reference sequence). CDR3 region: CASSPTTSGNEQFF. The CDR3 coding sequence is TGTGCCAGCAGTCCAACGACTAGCGGCAATGAGCAGTTCTTC.

Comments on this clone: The limits of the CDR3 on the DNA are not certain, so only TCRdb's listed CDR3 is given. The chain carries TRBV3-1 (or the pseudogene TRBV3-2) and TRBJ2-2; TRBD2 is the table's D call and was not checked against the DNA. The CDR3 is 12 amino acids in total, end residues counted. Germline V CDR1 and CDR2: LGHDT, YNNKEL (reference sequence). The CDR3 here is CASSRRAGELFF.

The chain links TRBV19 to TRBJ1-5; 11 nucleotides match TRBD1. V was pared by 6 bases and J by 6 bases, with 4 bases of the junction left unmatched. Germline CDR1 is LNHDA and CDR2 is SQIVND (reference sequence). There are 14 residues in the CDR3. CDR3 residues: CASSRTGGSQPQHF. In nucleotides, the CDR3 is TGTGCCAGTAGCCGGACAGGGGGCAGTCAGCCCCAGCATTTT.

The CDR3 here is CSVDGGGPYEQYF. Here the CDR3 DNA reads TGCAGCGTTGACGGGGGAGGGCCCTACGAGCAGTACTTC. The chain recombines TRBV29-1 with TRBJ2-7, with TRBD2 matching 7 bases. J gave up 2 bases and V 3 bases, and 4 bases lay outside the gene matches. CDR3 size: 13 residues. In germline, CDR1 is SQVTM, CDR2 ANQGSEA.

This chain connects TRBV9 to TRBJ2-3; 7 positions agree with TRBD2. The ends lost 0 bases at V and 1 base at J; junction bases unmatched: 2. CDR3 length: 15 amino acids. The germline V gene encodes CDR1 SGDLS and CDR2 YYNGEE. The CDR3 region has the DNA TGTGCCAGCAGCGTAGTCAGCGGGGGCACAGATACGCAGTATTTT. This translates into CASSVVSGGTDTQYF.

The chain joins TRBV11-3 to TRBJ1-5, with D possibly being TRBD1 (6 bases). CDR3 length: 17 amino acids. V was trimmed by 4 bases and J by 2 bases, leaving 18 bases between them. CDR1 SGHNT and CDR2 YENEEA come from the germline V gene. The CDR3 bases are TGTGCCAGCAGCTGCCCTTTAACAGGGATGGGCAATCAGCCCCAGCATTTT. It translates to CASSCPLTGMGNQPQHF. The entire variable domain, with the rest obtained from reference TRBV11-3 and TRBJ1-5, is as follows: EAGVVQSPRYKIIEKKQPVAFWCNPISGHNTLYWYLQNLGQGPELLIRYENEEAVDDSQLPKDRFSAERLKGVDSTLKIQPAELGDSAVYLCASSCPLTGMGNQPQHFGDGTRLSIL.

This chain connects TRBV5-1 to TRBJ1-2, with D perhaps matching TRBD1 (6 bases). Trimming shortened V by 0 bases and J by 4 bases, and 13 bases separated the two germline ends. The CDR3 contains 15 residues. Germline CDR1 reads SGHRS; CDR2 reads YFSETQ. DNA for the CDR3: TGCGCCAGCAGCTTGGGACAGGAGCCCCCCTATGGCTACACCTTC. This codes for CASSLGQEPPYGYTF. Variable domain in full (rest from reference TRBV5-1 and TRBJ1-2): KAGVTQTPRYLIKTRGQQVTLSCSPISGHRSVSWYQQTPGQGLQFLFEYFSETQRNKGNFPGRFSGRQFSNSRSEMNVSTLELGDSALYLCASSLGQEPPYGYTFGSGTRLTVV.

The V and J genes are TRBV11-2 and TRBJ1-1, with D unresolved. Trimming left V 4 bases short and J 5 bases short, with 17 bases between. Germline assignment: CDR1 SGHAT and CDR2 FQNNGV. The CDR3 runs 15 residues. CDR3 loop: CASSSSFYQRTEAFF. The CDR3 DNA reads TGTGCCAGCAGCTCCTCATTTTACCAGAGGACTGAAGCTTTCTTT.

The chain carries TRBV6-5 and TRBJ2-3; D is perhaps TRBD2 (6 bases). CDR3 size: 15 residues. CDR1 is MNHEY, CDR2 SVGAGI, per germline. V lost 2 bases to trimming and J lost 5 bases, with 14 bases between them. This CDR3 is CASSYRTGAGDTQYF. CDR3 nucleotides: TGTGCCAGCAGTTACCGGACGGGAGCAGGAGATACGCAGTATTTT.